Included here is one TCR beta chain sequence, with context. The antigen this receptor binds is unknown. The sample holds no much larger clone one base away, and base qualities are not on file. Stable Graves' hyperthyroidism was defined as no progression to ophthalmopathy during 18 months of follow-up. The hyperthyroidism patients were between 18 and 65 years old and newly diagnosed, with a disease duration of less than 2 months. Patients with uncontrolled infections, other autoimmune diseases, pregnancy or lactation were excluded. Clinical symptoms, serum thyroxine and TRAb, thyroid ultrasound, and orbital computed tomography formed the basis for the diagnoses. PBMCs were isolated from about 9.1 ml of fresh peripheral blood by Ficoll-Paque density gradient centrifugation. Total RNA was extracted using Trizol reagent, and RNA quality was assessed on an Agilent 2100 Bioanalyzer. Amplification of TCR beta CDR3 regions was carried out from RNA transcripts. A first-round RT-PCR of the TCR CDR3 used the HTBI primer set with the Qiagen OneStep RT-PCR kit. Libraries were constructed in a second round of multiplex PCR, after which size selection and purification were carried out. Paired-end sequencing of the libraries was performed with 100 bp reads on an Illumina HiSeq2000. The published analysis was carried out like this. SOAPnuke was used to process the raw data, throwing out any read that contained adapters or uncalled bases, had a mean Phred below 15, or lacked an exact constant-primer or identifier match. High-quality paired reads were merged using COPE v1.2.5, and each unique nucleotide sequence was defined as a clonotype. MiTCR v1.1 was used to align the clonotypes against IMGT TRBV, TRBD and TRBJ reference segments. The analysis was restricted to V-J combinations with a frequency above 0.0001, which together covered just over 99% of the repertoires. A TCS score was defined as the ratio of F50 (clonal expansion) to E x V (chaos), with BLOSUM62-based TCRdist applied between CDR3 peptides within each V-J. Welch's t-statistics and random forest reduced around 520 V-J features to 13, which were used in a naive Bayes classifier (R e1071). TCRdb's own reprocessing of the public reads used fastp at Q25 and MiXCR and kept productive beta chains. Each CDR3 protein appears once, grouped with its most common genes and DNA. The V and J calls here are based on TCRdb, not the publication. In this sample the table shows over 300,000 distinct CDR3 sequences, more than 11% of which occur a single time. More than 9.5% of the sample is taken by the ten largest.

This record comes from a study of T cells in Graves' hyperthyroidism and ophthalmopathy (dated by TCRdb to between 2018 and 2020). Some background on the complete study: Peripheral blood was collected at initial diagnosis, before any treatment. To identify TCR V-J signatures that set the groups apart, the researchers used a discovery cohort of about a hundred patients, made up of 43 with Graves' ophthalmopathy and 57 with stable Graves' hyperthyroidism. Whether ophthalmopathy could be predicted prospectively was tested in an independent validation cohort made up of under 20 hyperthyroidism patients plus 17 patients who later progressed to ophthalmopathy. The 100 discovery patients were divided at random into training and test sets in a 7:3 ratio. In more than 5 Graves' hyperthyroidism patients, the study also compared T-cell repertoires from thyroid tissue with T-cell repertoires from blood. Once sampling was done, hyperthyroidism patients were given methimazole at a starting dose of 30 mg daily, whereas ophthalmopathy patients were given high-dose intravenous methylprednisolone. The paper describes TCR Vbeta CDR3 sequencing of 135 peripheral blood samples, made up of around 41 ophthalmopathy patients, 70 to 75 hyperthyroidism patients and approximately 17 progressor patients. General study outcomes and caveats: Most expanded thyroid clonotypes (frequency above 0.001) were also found in blood, which suggests that blood repertoires may mirror thyroid immune responses. A 13 V-J signature model separated ophthalmopathy from stable hyperthyroidism, with over 85% sensitivity and just under 84% specificity in cross-validation and 80%/75% in testing. No statistical method was used to fix the sample size in advance, and group allocation was not hidden from the investigators. During validation, the model predicted progression to ophthalmopathy a median of about 6.3 months ahead of onset, with more than 55% sensitivity and about 72% specificity.

The sequenced sample was blood. The sequence came from an older woman with Graves' hyperthyroidism.

The nucleotide sequence reads as follows: TGCGCCAGCAGCCGCGGACAGGGAGGAGATACGCAGTATTTT. It is translated as CASSRGQGGDTQYF. The receptor chain draws on TRBV5-1 and TRBJ2-3; a stretch of 8 junction bases matches TRBD1. The CDR3 starts with the cysteine, ends with the phenylalanine, and has 14 residues. This entry keeps only the CDR3 DNA: 42 bases, framed from base 1. Trimming removed 4 bases from V and 5 bases from J; the gene matches leave 6 bases unexplained. CDR1 SGHRS and CDR2 YFSETQ were looked up in the germline V gene.